The 7 T cell receptor beta chains below were found in one sample sequenced in a study of vaccination effects on CD4 cells after COVID-19. Antigen-specific CD4+ T cells were expanded (with viral peptide pools) by the ViraFEST assay ahead of sequencing. Having been cultured for less than 13 days, the cells underwent CD4+ T cell isolation. Participants completed two doses of the BNT162b2 or mRNA-1273 vaccine. The protocol was immunoSEQ multiplex PCR, while the TCRdb copy is restricted to in-frame clones and leaves out a portion. The repertoire holds about 59,000 clones, with approximately 78% as singletons. These receptors have no identified antigens. Source: CD4+ T cells from PBMCs cultured with HCoV-OC43 spike peptides, taken after COVID-19 vaccination. Subset of the sample: HCoV-OC43 spike overlapping peptide pool stimulation. Source of these receptors: a human donor who received a COVID-19 vaccine.

Here the CDR3 DNA reads TGTGCCAGCAGTTTAACGGGACAGGGGATCGAAGGCTACACCTTC. Translation gives CASSLTGQGIEGYTF. This sequence joins TRBV28 and TRBJ1-2; 10 bases are shared with TRBD1. J was trimmed by 8 bases and V by 2 bases; bases with no gene match: 8. Germline CDR1 and CDR2: MDHEN and SYDVKM. The CDR3 length is 15 residues.

The gene calls are TRBV2 and TRBJ1-5; tentatively, D is TRBD1 (6 bases). This CDR3 spans 13 amino acids. V lost 6 bases and J lost 5, with 11 bases in between. Germline CDR1 SNHLY, CDR2 FYNNEI. In DNA, the CDR3 is TGTGCCAGCAGAACGGACAGAGATCAGCCCCAGCATTTT. Encoded protein: CASRTDRDQPQHF.

The V and J genes are TRBV12-3 or TRBV12-4 and TRBJ2-1, with 7 positions matching TRBD2. The ends lost 6 bases at V and 5 bases at J; junction bases unmatched: 4. The CDR3 extends over 13 amino acids. This CDR3 is CASRRRGDNEQFF. Written as DNA, the CDR3 is TGTGCCAGCAGAAGACGGGGGGACAATGAGCAGTTCTTC.

The chain joins TRBV19 to TRBJ1-6, with D unclear. CDR1 LNHDA and CDR2 SQIVND come from the germline V gene (reference sequence). The V end lost 5 bases, the J end lost 0 bases, and 11 bases lay between the germline ends. The CDR3 is 16 residues long. The CDR3 DNA is TGTGCCAGTAGTTTTAGTAGGAGCTCCTATAATTCACCCCTCCACTTT. The encoded protein is CASSFSRSSYNSPLHF.

CDR3: CASSQLTRDLSYNEQFF. CDR3 DNA: TGTGCCAGCAGCCAACTCACCAGGGATTTATCCTACAATGAGCAGTTCTTC. The chain joins TRBV3-1 (or the pseudogene TRBV3-2) to TRBJ2-1; the D gene is possibly TRBD1 (5 bases). This CDR3 is built from 17 residues. V gave up 2 bases and J gave up 1 base, with 15 bases separating them. The V gene's germline CDR1 is LGHDT and CDR2 YNNKEL (reference sequence).

The V call is TRBV7-3, the J call TRBJ2-1; perhaps TRBD2 as D (5 bases). Germline lookup yields CDR1 SGHTA and CDR2 FQGTGA. The CDR3 contains 16 residues. V gave up 1 base and J gave up 6 bases, with 16 bases separating them. The chain's CDR3 is CASSLIPQRGSNEQFF. Here the CDR3 DNA reads TGTGCCAGCAGCTTAATACCACAGCGCGGGTCCAATGAGCAGTTCTTC.

For this clone: Distinct nucleotide sequences in the sample also encode this CDR3. J is TRBJ1-3 and V is TRBV5-1; D gene ambiguous. Germline V gene data show CDR1 as SGHRS and CDR2 as YFSETQ. This CDR3 is built from 14 residues. V was cut by 0 bases and J by 0 bases, with 4 bases left in between. The CDR3 sequence is CASSLGSSGNTIYF. DNA for the CDR3: TGCGCCAGCAGCTTGGGGAGCTCTGGAAACACCATATATTTT.